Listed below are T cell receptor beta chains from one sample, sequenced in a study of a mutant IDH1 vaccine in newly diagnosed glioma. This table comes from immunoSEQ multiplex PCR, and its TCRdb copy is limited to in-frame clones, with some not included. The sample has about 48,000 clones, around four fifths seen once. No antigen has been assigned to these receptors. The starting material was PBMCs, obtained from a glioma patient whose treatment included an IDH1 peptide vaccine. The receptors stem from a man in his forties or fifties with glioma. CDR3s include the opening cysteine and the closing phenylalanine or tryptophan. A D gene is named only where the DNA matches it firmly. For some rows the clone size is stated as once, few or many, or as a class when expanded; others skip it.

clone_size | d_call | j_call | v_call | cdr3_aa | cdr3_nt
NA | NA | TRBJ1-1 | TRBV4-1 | CASSPGRGTEAFF | TGCGCCAGCAGCCCGGGGAGGGGAACTGAAGCTTTCTTT
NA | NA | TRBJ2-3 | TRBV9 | CASSEGGRDTQYF | TGTGCCAGCAGCGAGGGGGGACGGGATACGCAGTATTTT
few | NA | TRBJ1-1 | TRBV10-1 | CASSERRDGEAFF | TGCGCCAGCAGTGAGAGAAGAGACGGTGAAGCTTTCTTT
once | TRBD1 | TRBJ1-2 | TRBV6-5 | CASRLGQGGGYTF | TGTGCCAGCAGACTTGGACAGGGGGGTGGCTACACCTTC
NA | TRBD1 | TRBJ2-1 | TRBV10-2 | CASSGPGQASYNEQFF | TGCGCCAGCAGTGGGCCAGGACAGGCCTCCTACAATGAGCAGTTCTTC
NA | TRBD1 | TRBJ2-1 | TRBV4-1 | CASSQWDRVGNEQFF | TGCGCCAGCAGCCAGTGGGACAGGGTCGGCAATGAGCAGTTCTTC
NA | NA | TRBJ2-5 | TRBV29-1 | CSVRNRHQEQETQYF | TGCAGCGTTCGAAACCGCCACCAGGAACAAGAGACCCAGTACTTC
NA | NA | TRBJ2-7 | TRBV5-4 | CASSSDLLSYEQYF | TGTGCCAGCAGCTCCGACCTCCTATCCTACGAGCAGTACTTC
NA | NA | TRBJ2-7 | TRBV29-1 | CSVGGLASYEQYF | TGCAGCGTCGGAGGTCTAGCTTCGTACGAGCAGTACTTC
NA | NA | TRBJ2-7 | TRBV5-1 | CASSSIRAPGEQYF | TGCGCCAGCAGCTCAATCCGGGCCCCCGGGGAGCAGTACTTC
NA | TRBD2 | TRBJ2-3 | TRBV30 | CAWRLAGGQDTQYF | TGTGCCTGGAGATTAGCGGGGGGGCAAGATACGCAGTATTTT
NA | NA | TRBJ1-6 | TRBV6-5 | CASSLGNNSPLHF | TGTGCCAGCAGTCTAGGAAATAATTCACCCCTCCACTTT
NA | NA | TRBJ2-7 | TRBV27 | CASRFGLDYEQYF | TGTGCCAGCAGATTCGGACTGGACTACGAGCAGTACTTC
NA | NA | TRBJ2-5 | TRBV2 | CASSEWTQYF | TGTGCCAGCAGTGAGTGGACCCAGTACTTC
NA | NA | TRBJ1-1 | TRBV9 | CASSAMDSYTEAFF | TGTGCCAGCAGCGCAATGGACAGCTACACTGAAGCTTTCTTT
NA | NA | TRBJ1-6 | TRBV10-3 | CAISEFGGSSPLHF | TGTGCCATCAGTGAGTTTGGGGGGAGTTCACCCCTCCACTTT
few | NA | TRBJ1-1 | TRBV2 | CASRVQNTEAFF | TGTGCCAGCAGAGTCCAAAACACTGAAGCTTTCTTT
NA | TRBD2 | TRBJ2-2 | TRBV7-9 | CASSVGLAGPTGELFF | TGTGCCAGCAGCGTGGGACTAGCGGGACCCACCGGGGAGCTGTTTTTT
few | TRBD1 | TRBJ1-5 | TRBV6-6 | CASRGQGGRHQPQHF | TGTGCCAGCAGAGGACAGGGGGGCCGACATCAGCCCCAGCATTTT
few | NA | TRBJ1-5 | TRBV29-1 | CTSSLVRGVGNQPQHF | TGCACCTCATCCCTGGTGCGGGGGGTAGGCAATCAGCCCCAGCATTTT
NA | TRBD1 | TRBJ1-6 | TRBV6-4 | CASRRGGTVNSPLHF | TGTGCCAGCAGGAGGGGGGGGACAGTTAATTCACCCCTCCACTTT